A single sample gave rise to the 8 T cell receptor beta chains below, sequenced in a study of blood T cell repertoires in COVID-19. Data came from immunoSEQ multiplex PCR; TCRdb stores just in-frame clones and leaves some out. The sample shows approximately 670,000 clones, about 87% of them seen only once. Sequences were obtained from peripheral blood. These receptors originate from a woman between 18 and 29 years old with acute or convalescent COVID-19.

V usage is TRBV7-2 and J usage is TRBJ2-2; D is unresolved. The length of the CDR3 is 15 residues. Trimming took off 4 bases at V and 7 bases at J, with 16 bases between the two ends. The germline CDR1 and CDR2 sequences are SGHTA and FQGNSA. The CDR3 DNA is TGTGCCAGCAGCTCCACCCCGGTGAGCGTCGGGGAGCTGTTTTTT. Translation: CASSSTPVSVGELFF.

The chain employs TRBV6-2 or TRBV6-3 and TRBJ2-3, with D possibly matching TRBD2 (6 bases). This CDR3 is 15 amino acids long. Trimming cost V 2 bases and J 1 base, with 10 bases left between them. Germline assignment: CDR1 MNHEY and CDR2 SVGEGT. The CDR3 reads CASSYPPGGTDTQYF. The CDR3 DNA reads TGTGCCAGCAGTTACCCCCCGGGGGGCACAGATACGCAGTATTTT.

The chain employs TRBV9 and TRBJ2-7; D not resolved. V lost 0 bases and J 1 base, leaving 11 bases between the germline ends. The CDR3 loop spans 15 amino acids. Looked up from germline, CDR1 is SGDLS and CDR2 is YYNGEE. CDR3 in amino acids: CASSVEAGASYEQYF. CDR3 DNA: TGTGCCAGCAGCGTAGAGGCAGGCGCTTCCTACGAGCAGTACTTC.

The rearrangement links TRBV12-5 to TRBJ2-7; 11 bases align to TRBD2. This CDR3 has 17 residues. Germline V gives CDR1 LGHNT, CDR2 FRNRAP. Trimming at V came to 1 base and at J to 4 bases, leaving 9 bases not matched to a gene. CDR3 region: CASGLALAGGPHYEQYF. The CDR3 region has the DNA TGTGCTAGTGGTTTGGCTTTAGCGGGGGGGCCGCATTACGAGCAGTACTTC.

The chain uses TRBV5-5 and TRBJ1-6; no definite D call. The CDR3 runs 14 residues. Germline loops: CDR1 SGHKS, CDR2 YYEKEE (reference sequence). V was clipped by 4 bases and J by 9 bases, with 14 bases between them. The CDR3 loop is CASSIGEVSSPLHF. The CDR3 DNA is TGTGCCAGCAGCATCGGGGAAGTCAGTTCACCCCTCCACTTT. The variable domain in full, with the rest retrieved from reference TRBV5-5 and TRBJ1-6, is DAGVTQSPTHLIKTRGQQVTLRCSPISGHKSVSWYQQVLGQGPQFIFQYYEKEERGRGNFPDRFSARQFPNYSSELNVNALLLGDSALYLCASSIGEVSSPLHFGNGTRLTVT.

The chain is built from TRBV6-1 and TRBJ1-2; a weak D match, TRBD1 (6 bases). The V gene's germline CDR1 is MNHNS and CDR2 SASEGT. CDR3 length equals 16 residues. The germline V and J ends were trimmed by 3 bases and 5 bases, with 19 bases remaining between them. The CDR3 coding sequence is TGTGCCAGCAGTGATTTCCCTTGGACAGACGCTTATGGCTACACCTTC. It encodes CASSDFPWTDAYGYTF.

The chain has TRBV6-2 or TRBV6-3 and TRBJ1-3; maybe TRBD1 (5 bases). The CDR3 loop spans 15 amino acids. The germline CDR1 and CDR2 sequences are MNHEY and SVGEGT. V lost 5 bases and J lost 4, with 15 bases in between. The CDR3, as DNA: TGTGCCAGCAGTCCCAACAGGTCAGGCGGAAACACCATATATTTT. As protein: CASSPNRSGGNTIYF.

The chain is built from TRBV7-3 and TRBJ2-1; D might be TRBD1 (6 bases). CDR1 and CDR2 (germline): SGHTA, FQGTGA. With 9 bases removed from V and 7 bases from J, the gap between germline ends came to 31 bases. The CDR3 has 18 amino acids. As DNA, the CDR3 is TGTGCCAGGCCGAAAGGGGGTAGTGGCCACGGGTCTGGGAATGAGCAGTTCTTC. Translation gives CARPKGGSGHGSGNEQFF.